One and the same sample provided the 29 T cell receptor beta chains below, sequenced in a study of shared clonotypes between healthy human individuals. The naive CD8 subset, CD45RO-negative cells positively selected for CCR7, excluded terminally differentiated effector memory CD45RA+ cells. Profiled with immunoSEQ multiplex PCR; TCRdb holds only in-frame clones, not every one. The sample holds 600,000 or so clones, roughly 98% seen once. Source material: naive CD8+ T cells sorted from blood. The receptors here all came from a man aged 30 to 39 in good health.

The V and J genes are TRBV18 and TRBJ1-2; 10 nucleotides match TRBD1. CDR1 and CDR2 from the germline V gene are KGHSH and LQKENI. V was clipped by 1 base and J by 13 bases; unmatched bases: 3. CDR3 length: 12 residues. CDR3 DNA sequence: TGTGCCAGCTCACCACGGACAGGGGGTAGCACCTTC. Translated: CASSPRTGGSTF.

The J gene is TRBJ2-7, the V gene TRBV19, with 9 bases that match TRBD2. CDR3 length: 14 residues. Germline CDR1 is LNHDA and CDR2 is SQIVND (reference sequence). With V trimmed by 4 bases and J by 3 bases, 4 bases remained unmatched. The CDR3 is CASSTISGSYEQYF. The CDR3 coding sequence is TGTGCCAGTAGTACAATTAGCGGGAGCTACGAGCAGTACTTC.

The chain joins TRBV30 to TRBJ1-1, with D hard to call. The CDR3 is 12 amino acids. Germline V gene lookup returns CDR1 GTSNPN and CDR2 SVGIG (reference sequence). V shed 2 bases and J shed 3 bases, with 7 bases lying between them. The CDR3 spells CAWSTVYTEAFF. The CDR3 DNA reads as TGTGCCTGGAGTACCGTTTACACTGAAGCTTTCTTT.

V is TRBV11-2 and J is TRBJ2-1; 7 bases line up with TRBD2. V gave up 1 base and J gave up 4 bases; unmatched junction bases: 7. The germline V gene encodes CDR1 SGHAT and CDR2 FQNNGV. This CDR3 has 16 residues. As DNA, the CDR3 is TGTGCCAGCAGCTTAGGGCAATGGCGGGAGTACAATGAGCAGTTCTTC. This encodes CASSLGQWREYNEQFF.

This chain connects TRBV27 to TRBJ2-7; D is possibly TRBD1 or TRBD2 (5 bases each). The CDR3 covers 14 residues. Trimming removed 2 bases at V and 7 bases at J, with 15 bases between. Germline CDR1 and CDR2: MNHEY and SMNVEV (reference sequence). The CDR3 is CASSLARDLREQYF. The CDR3 nucleotides read TGTGCCAGCAGTTTAGCCCGGGACCTGCGGGAGCAGTACTTC.

This clone was observed once. The V call is TRBV7-9, the J call TRBJ2-3; 10 nucleotides align to TRBD2. Germline CDR1 SEHNR, CDR2 FQNEAQ (reference sequence). Trimming at V came to 5 bases and at J to 7 bases, leaving 9 bases not matched to a gene. The CDR3 contains 15 residues. The CDR3 DNA sequence: TGTGCCAGCAGCCACTCTAGCGGGAGATTGAATACGCAGTATTTT. Translating gives CASSHSSGRLNTQYF.

V gene TRBV11-2 combines with J gene TRBJ2-7; D may be TRBD1 (6 bases). V gave up 0 bases and J gave up 2 bases, with 20 bases separating them. The CDR3 loop spans 18 amino acids. Germline values: CDR1 SGHAT, CDR2 FQNNGV. CDR3 nucleotides: TGTGCCAGCAGCTTAGATCAAGTAGGGGACATCAAGACCTACGAGCAGTACTTC. This sequence encodes CASSLDQVGDIKTYEQYF.

V gene TRBV7-9 combines with J gene TRBJ1-4, with D perhaps TRBD1 (6 bases). V was shortened by 3 bases and J by 8 bases, with 13 bases between the two germline ends. The germline V gene encodes CDR1 SEHNR and CDR2 FQNEAQ (reference sequence). CDR3 length equals 14 residues. The CDR3 bases are TGTGCCAGCAGCTTGAGGCAGGGGAACGAAAAACTGTTTTTT. Translating it yields CASSLRQGNEKLFF.

The chain joins TRBV28 to TRBJ2-7; D is perhaps TRBD1 or TRBD2 (6 bases each). The germline V gene has CDR1 MDHEN and CDR2 SYDVKM. The V end was cut by 3 bases, the J end by 5 bases, with 11 bases between. This CDR3 has 13 residues. The DNA for the CDR3 is TGTGCCAGCAGTTTGGAGGGGGGCCACGAGCAGTACTTC. Its translation is CASSLEGGHEQYF.

The chain links TRBV28 to TRBJ2-7, with 8 bases identical to TRBD1. Germline lookup yields CDR1 MDHEN and CDR2 SYDVKM. The CDR3 loop spans 13 amino acids. The junction had 4 bases not matched to a gene; V was cut back by 7 bases and J by 2 bases. The CDR3 DNA is TGTGCCAGCAACCCGACAGGGGCCTACGAGCAGTACTTC. Translated, it gives CASNPTGAYEQYF. The complete variable domain, with remaining parts taken from reference TRBV28 and TRBJ2-7, reads DVKVTQSSRYLVKRTGEKVFLECVQDMDHENMFWYRQDPGLGLRLIYFSYDVKMKEKGDIPEGYSVSREKKERFSLILESASTNQTSMYLCASNPTGAYEQYFGPGTRLTVT.

The chain combines TRBV19 with TRBJ2-7, with 9 nucleotides matching TRBD2. The V and J ends lost 4 bases and 1 base, in that order; junction bases with no gene match: 5. The CDR3 loop spans 15 amino acids. Germline lookup yields CDR1 LNHDA and CDR2 SQIVND (reference sequence). For the CDR3, the DNA is TGTGCCAGTAGTACCTATAGCGGGAGATCCTACGAGCAGTACTTC. Amino acids: CASSTYSGRSYEQYF.

This sequence joins TRBV7-2 and TRBJ1-1; D unclear. The CDR3 loop spans 13 amino acids. Trimming took 8 bases from V and 3 from J, leaving 13 bases between them. Germline lookup yields CDR1 SGHTA and CDR2 FQGNSA. The DNA for the CDR3 is TGTGCCAGCTCCCAAGTTTGGGACACTGAAGCTTTCTTT. It specifies CASSQVWDTEAFF.

This sequence joins TRBV5-1 and TRBJ2-7; the match to TRBD2 covers 14 bases. Germline assignment: CDR1 SGHRS and CDR2 YFSETQ. The CDR3 loop spans 17 amino acids. With V trimmed by 4 bases and J by 0 bases, 6 bases remained unmatched. CDR3 nucleotide sequence: TGCGCCAGCAGCGACGGACTAGCGGGGGGTTACTCCTACGAGCAGTACTTC. This encodes CASSDGLAGGYSYEQYF.

The V call is TRBV27, the J call TRBJ1-3; a possible D gene is TRBD1 (6 bases). The CDR3 has 13 residues. Trimming removed 6 bases at V and 4 bases at J, with 10 bases between. Germline V gene lookup returns CDR1 MNHEY and CDR2 SMNVEV (reference sequence). The CDR3 region is CASRSGVGNTIYF. Written as DNA, the CDR3 is TGTGCCAGCAGGTCAGGGGTGGGAAACACCATATATTTT.

V and J are TRBV7-6 and TRBJ2-7; 9 nucleotides align to TRBD1. Trimming cost V 0 bases and J 3 bases; bases outside gene matches: 6. The CDR3 extends over 16 amino acids. In germline, CDR1 is SGHVS, CDR2 FNYEAQ. The CDR3 reads CASSLAGQGELYEQYF. For the CDR3, the DNA is TGTGCCAGCAGCTTAGCGGGACAGGGAGAACTCTACGAGCAGTACTTC. Variable domain in full (rest from reference TRBV7-6 and TRBJ2-7): GAGVSQSPRYKVTKRGQDVALRCDPISGHVSLYWYRQALGQGPEFLTYFNYEAQQDKSGLPNDRFSAERPEGSISTLTIQRTEQRDSAMYRCASSLAGQGELYEQYFGPGTRLTVT.

V and J are TRBV4-3 and TRBJ2-7, with 7 bases that match TRBD1. The CDR3 loop spans 16 amino acids. Germline V lookup: CDR1 LGHNA, CDR2 YSLEER. Trimming took 0 bases from V and 0 from J; bases not matched to a gene: 5. This chain's CDR3 is CASSQENRDSSYEQYF. CDR3 sequence (DNA): TGCGCCAGCAGCCAAGAGAACCGGGACAGCTCCTACGAGCAGTACTTC.

The rearrangement uses TRBV30 and TRBJ2-1; TRBD1 aligns across 7 bases. Germline CDR1 reads GTSNPN; CDR2 reads SVGIG (reference sequence). CDR3 length equals 14 residues. The V and J ends lost 4 bases and 4 bases, in that order; junction bases with no gene match: 7. In nucleotides, the CDR3 is TGTGCCTGGAACCAACAGGGGTTTTACAATGAGCAGTTCTTC. This gives the protein CAWNQQGFYNEQFF.

This chain uses TRBV10-3 with TRBJ2-7; 10 bases map to TRBD1. CDR1 is ENHRY and CDR2 is SYGVKD in the germline V gene. This CDR3 has 12 amino acids. V lost 11 bases and J lost 3; bases outside the gene matches: 4. DNA for the CDR3: TGTGCCGCGCGGGACAGGGGCTACGAGCAGTACTTC. Amino acid sequence: CAARDRGYEQYF.

J is TRBJ2-1 and V is TRBV2; a possible D gene is TRBD2 (6 bases). The CDR3 is 15 residues long. Between the trimmed V and J ends, which lost 0 bases and 7 bases, there was a span of 13 bases. The germline gives CDR1 SNHLY, CDR2 FYNNEI. The CDR3 sequence: CASSEALGTPNEQFF. The CDR3, as DNA: TGTGCCAGCAGTGAAGCGCTCGGGACTCCTAATGAGCAGTTCTTC.

The rearrangement uses TRBV7-9 and TRBJ2-2; 11 bases align to TRBD2. The germline gives CDR1 SEHNR, CDR2 FQNEAQ (reference sequence). The CDR3 runs 16 residues. V shed 10 bases and J 1 base; nucleotides not matched to a gene: 8. CDR3 bases: TGTGCCACCGGACTAGCGGGCCTGAAGAACACCGGGGAGCTGTTTTTT. Amino acids: CATGLAGLKNTGELFF.

V gene TRBV30 combines with J gene TRBJ2-7; D is unclear. CDR3 length equals 10 residues. V lost 5 bases to trimming and J lost 3 bases, with 5 bases between them. Germline V gene lookup returns CDR1 GTSNPN and CDR2 SVGIG (reference sequence). The CDR3 here is CAWGGYEQYF. CDR3 DNA: TGTGCCTGGGGCGGCTACGAGCAGTACTTC.

J is TRBJ2-3 and V is TRBV7-6; the D is unclear. V lost 1 base to trimming and J lost 0 bases, with 5 bases between them. Germline lookup yields CDR1 SGHVS and CDR2 FNYEAQ. The CDR3 covers 14 residues. This CDR3 reads CASSLEGSTDTQYF. CDR3 sequence (DNA): TGTGCCAGCAGCTTAGAGGGTAGCACAGATACGCAGTATTTT.

The rearrangement joins TRBV5-1 to TRBJ1-1; D gene uncertain. There are 12 residues in the CDR3. Germline values: CDR1 SGHRS, CDR2 YFSETQ. The V and J ends lost 7 bases and 1 base respectively, with 8 bases between them. Written as DNA, the CDR3 is TGCGCCAGCGGTTACACGAACACTGAAGCTTTCTTT. Its protein is CASGYTNTEAFF. The full variable domain, in which reference TRBV5-1 and TRBJ1-1 provide the parts outside the CDR3, is KAGVTQTPRYLIKTRGQQVTLSCSPISGHRSVSWYQQTPGQGLQFLFEYFSETQRNKGNFPGRFSGRQFSNSRSEMNVSTLELGDSALYLCASGYTNTEAFFGQGTRLTVV.

The rearrangement joins TRBV13 to TRBJ2-1, with 7 bases that match TRBD2. The CDR3 loop spans 14 amino acids. V was pared by 3 bases and J by 8 bases, with 7 bases of the junction left unmatched. Germline values: CDR1 PRHDT, CDR2 FYEKMQ (reference sequence). This CDR3 is CASSFGLGYDEQFF. In nucleotides, the CDR3 is TGTGCCAGCAGCTTCGGACTAGGGTACGATGAGCAGTTCTTC.

The V gene is TRBV18, the J gene TRBJ2-1, with a possible D match to TRBD2 (6 bases). The CDR3 extends over 15 amino acids. V shed 6 bases and J shed 0 bases, with 12 bases lying between them. The V gene's germline CDR1 is KGHSH and CDR2 LQKENI. The CDR3 reads CASSPGDFSYNEQFF. DNA for the CDR3: TGTGCCAGCTCGCCGGGGGACTTCTCCTACAATGAGCAGTTCTTC.

The rearrangement uses TRBV28 and TRBJ2-7; no firm D call. The CDR3 spans 13 residues. Trimming left V 6 bases short and J 5 bases short, with 14 bases between. In germline, CDR1 is MDHEN, CDR2 SYDVKM. The CDR3 reads CASRDLPSDEQYF. CDR3 bases: TGTGCCAGCAGGGATCTCCCCAGCGACGAGCAGTACTTC.

This chain links TRBV19 with TRBJ1-1; D is perhaps TRBD1 (6 bases). In germline, CDR1 is LNHDA, CDR2 SQIVND (reference sequence). The V end lost 9 bases, the J end lost 0 bases, and 29 bases lay between the germline ends. The CDR3 totals 19 residues. The CDR3 DNA reads as TGTGCCAGCAGACCGATTACCGGGACACCCGAGGGGATGAACACTGAAGCTTTCTTT. Amino acid sequence: CASRPITGTPEGMNTEAFF.

Concerning this clone: Additional DNA sequences in this sample encode the identical CDR3. The chain has TRBV7-9 and TRBJ2-1, with D uncertain. The CDR3 is 12 residues long. Germline loops: CDR1 SEHNR, CDR2 FQNEAQ (reference sequence). V was shortened by 1 base and J by 9 bases, with 7 bases between the two germline ends. CDR3 DNA sequence: TGTGCCAGCAGCTTAGGGGGTAGTGAGCAGTTCTTC. Its protein is CASSLGGSEQFF.

The chain recombines TRBV28 with TRBJ2-5, with D possibly being TRBD1 (6 bases). The CDR3 sequence is 15 residues long. Germline CDR1 MDHEN, CDR2 SYDVKM. V lost 8 bases, J lost 0 bases, and 16 bases lay in between. CDR3: CASWRGQRYQETQYF. CDR3 bases: TGTGCCAGCTGGAGAGGACAGAGGTACCAAGAGACCCAGTACTTC.